This T cell receptor (beta chain) stems from a study of blood T cell repertoires in COVID-19. Study-wide background: The samples span acute and convalescent COVID-19 from the United States, Italy and Spain. The cDNA or gDNA used as material had been derived from T cells, B-cell-depleted T cells, or PBMCs.

This clone turned up a few times. In the original workflow: Using reference gene primer amplification, nucleated cell counts were estimated. Profiling relied on immunoSEQ multiplex PCR, and the TCRdb table lists in-frame clones only, not all of them. V and J calls and clone size follow that table, whereas D and trimming were derived from the DNA. The repertoire holds about 140,000 clones, approximately 80% seen once, with about 7.5% in the top ten. The CDR3 totals 13 residues. Germline V gene data show CDR1 as SGHRS and CDR2 as YFSETQ. Trimming cost V 4 bases and J 7 bases, with 12 bases left between them.

Input material: peripheral blood. The origin of this receptor is a human donor in a cohort sampled during active COVID-19. The genes are TRBV5-1 and TRBJ2-1; D is possibly TRBD2 (6 bases). The CDR3 is CASSVGLWNEQFF. Written as DNA, the CDR3 is TGCGCCAGCAGCGTGGGACTCTGGAATGAGCAGTTCTTC.